Listed below are T cell receptor beta chains from one sample, sequenced in a study of blood T cell repertoires in COVID-19. The method was immunoSEQ multiplex PCR; TCRdb's version includes in-frame clones alone and lacks a portion of them. Among fewer than 200,000 clones listed, 70% to 90% were seen once. Source material: PBMCs or T cells enriched from blood (not recorded which). The receptors originated from a woman in her thirties or forties in a cohort exposed to, infected with or recovered from COVID-19 (not recorded which). Both conserved end residues are part of each CDR3. The D gene is left open where the match is weak. Some rows have no size entry. The others give once, few or many, or a class for an expanded clone.

v_call	j_call	d_call	clone_size	cdr3_nt	cdr3_aa
TRBV7-9	TRBJ1-1	.	.	TGTGCCTCAATCGGGTTCTTGAACACTGAAGCTTTCTTT	CASIGFLNTEAFF
TRBV7-2	TRBJ2-5	TRBD2	.	TGTGCCAGCAGTATAGCGGGGTCCGAAGAGACCCAGTACTTC	CASSIAGSEETQYF
TRBV6-5	TRBJ1-5	.	.	TGTGCCAGCAGCCCGTCCACGTGGCCCAATCAGCCCCAGCATTTT	CASSPSTWPNQPQHF
TRBV27	TRBJ2-1	.	.	TGTGCCAGCAGTCTAGGGGGGGGCTGGTACAATGAGCAGTTCTTC	CASSLGGGWYNEQFF
TRBV5-1	TRBJ2-7	TRBD1	.	TGCGCCAGCAGCTGGACAGGGGGCGAGGACGAGCAGTACTTC	CASSWTGGEDEQYF
TRBV7-8	TRBJ1-1	.	.	TGTGCCAGCAGCTTAGCGCCCGGGGGAGTGAACACTGAAGCTTTCTTT	CASSLAPGGVNTEAFF
TRBV4-2	TRBJ2-7	TRBD2	.	TGTGCCAGCAGCCAGTTACTAGCGGACGAGCAGTACTTC	CASSQLLADEQYF
TRBV6-1	TRBJ1-1	.	.	TGTGCCAGCAGTGAAGTGACCGGGGGTTGGACTGAAGCTTTCTTT	CASSEVTGGWTEAFF
TRBV7-9	TRBJ2-1	TRBD2	.	TGTGCCAGCAGCTTAGCGGGAGGGGTCAATGAGCAGTTCTTC	CASSLAGGVNEQFF
TRBV4-1	TRBJ2-7	.	once	TGCGCCAGCAGCCCCCGCCAGGGCCTCAACTACGAGCAGTACTTC	CASSPRQGLNYEQYF
TRBV5-1	TRBJ2-7	TRBD2	.	TGCGCCAGCAGCCCGCGGGGGGGGAGCTCCTACGAGCAGTACTTC	CASSPRGGSSYEQYF
TRBV10-3	TRBJ1-6	.	.	TGTGCCGTATCCAGACAAGATAATTCACCCCTCCACTTT	CAVSRQDNSPLHF
TRBV2	TRBJ2-4	TRBD1	.	TGTGCCAGCTCACGACAGCAGGGGGCCTTAGGGAACATTCAGTACTTC	CASSRQQGALGNIQYF
TRBV6-5	TRBJ1-1	.	.	TGTGCCACCCAGCGGGGGGCGGCCGCTGAAGCTTTCTTT	CATQRGAAAEAFF
TRBV5-4	TRBJ2-3	.	.	TGTGCCAGCAGCTTCCCCATTAGCACAGATACGCAGTATTTT	CASSFPISTDTQYF
TRBV6-1	TRBJ1-1	.	once	TGTGCCAGCAGTGAAGTTGGCCAGATCACTGAAGCTTTCTTT	CASSEVGQITEAFF
TRBV7-9	TRBJ2-3	TRBD2	.	TGTGCCAGCAGCGTTCTTGGGACTAGGCCCACAGATACGCAGTATTTT	CASSVLGTRPTDTQYF
TRBV9	TRBJ2-7	.	.	TGTGCCAGCAGCGTAGAGGGTAAGGGGTCTTACGAGCAGTACTTC	CASSVEGKGSYEQYF
TRBV20-1	TRBJ1-4	TRBD1	.	TGCAGTGCTAGTCCGCCGGGACAGAAAAATGAAAAACTGTTTTTT	CSASPPGQKNEKLFF